The 32 T cell receptor beta chains below all came from one sample that was sequenced in a study of blood T cell repertoires in COVID-19. Profiling relied on immunoSEQ multiplex PCR, and the TCRdb table lists in-frame clones only, not all of them. The sample holds 80,000 to 95,000 clones, less than 80% seen once. The sample taken for sequencing was peripheral blood. These receptor sequences come from a woman aged 50 to 65 with acute or convalescent COVID-19.

This chain joins TRBV13 and TRBJ1-5; D is unresolved. V shed 3 bases and J shed 0 bases, with 6 bases lying between them. CDR3 size: 14 residues. Germline V lookup: CDR1 PRHDT, CDR2 FYEKMQ (reference sequence). The CDR3 spells CASSLSYSNQPQHF. The CDR3 coding sequence is TGTGCCAGCAGCTTGAGTTATAGCAATCAGCCCCAGCATTTT.

The chain has TRBV28 and TRBJ1-2, with TRBD1 matching 7 bases. From germline, CDR1 is MDHEN and CDR2 SYDVKM. The CDR3 runs to 13 residues. V shed 7 bases, J shed 4 bases, and the junction held 6 bases outside the gene matches. This chain's CDR3 is CASTPGQSYGYTF. The CDR3 nucleotides read TGTGCCAGCACCCCGGGACAGAGCTATGGCTACACCTTC.

The chain links TRBV5-5 to TRBJ2-7; TRBD2 agrees at 10 bases. Germline CDR1 and CDR2: SGHKS and YYEKEE (reference sequence). This CDR3 spans 16 amino acids. V shed 2 bases and J 5 bases; nucleotides not matched to a gene: 10. The CDR3 spells CASSLPSGGALDEQYF. The DNA of the CDR3 is TGTGCCAGCAGCTTACCCAGCGGGGGGGCTCTAGACGAGCAGTACTTC.

In DNA form, the CDR3 reads TGTGCCAGTACCTCCTCGCAGGGACTTGGTGGCTACACCTTC. It yields the protein CASTSSQGLGGYTF. This chain connects TRBV19 to TRBJ1-2, with D perhaps matching TRBD1 (5 bases). Germline CDR1 LNHDA, CDR2 SQIVND (reference sequence). The CDR3 sequence is 14 residues long. V gave up 7 bases and J gave up 7 bases, with 19 bases separating them.

This clone appeared once. The rearrangement joins TRBV19 to TRBJ1-1; D unclear. This CDR3 has 13 amino acids. CDR1 and CDR2 (germline): LNHDA, SQIVND (reference sequence). The V end lost 3 bases, the J end lost 7 bases, and 12 bases lay between the germline ends. Here the CDR3 reads CASSIQEGSEAFF. CDR3 bases: TGTGCCAGTAGTATTCAAGAGGGTAGTGAAGCTTTCTTT.

The chain is built from TRBV27 and TRBJ2-3; 8 bases match TRBD2. This CDR3 region has 17 residues. J gave up 2 bases and V 1 base, and 8 bases lay outside the gene matches. Per the germline V gene, CDR1 is MNHEY and CDR2 is SMNVEV (reference sequence). The CDR3 spells CASSLWASGLNTDTQYF. The CDR3 nucleotides read TGTGCCAGCAGTTTATGGGCTAGCGGGCTGAACACAGATACGCAGTATTTT.

The rearrangement links TRBV3-1 (or the pseudogene TRBV3-2) to TRBJ2-3; the D gene is possibly TRBD1 (6 bases). The CDR3 loop spans 15 amino acids. Trimming took 6 bases from V and 1 from J, leaving 14 bases between them. CDR1 is LGHDT, CDR2 YNNKEL, per germline (reference sequence). CDR3: CASRNRVWGTDTQYF. In DNA form, the CDR3 reads TGTGCCAGCAGGAACAGGGTTTGGGGCACAGATACGCAGTATTTT.

The table lists this clone with a few counts. The chain uses TRBV7-9 and TRBJ1-5; 7 bases are a match to TRBD1. CDR3 length: 13 amino acids. CDR1 SEHNR and CDR2 FQNEAQ come from the germline V gene (reference sequence). J gave up 4 bases and V 4 bases, and 1 base lay outside the gene matches. The CDR3 reads CASSSGGNQPQHF. CDR3 bases: TGTGCCAGCAGCTCAGGGGGTAATCAGCCCCAGCATTTT.

The rearrangement links TRBV28 to TRBJ1-3, with 11 bases fitting TRBD1. Per the germline V gene, CDR1 is MDHEN and CDR2 is SYDVKM. The CDR3 totals 17 residues. V lost 4 bases and J lost 1; bases outside the gene matches: 6. The CDR3 coding sequence is TGTGCCAGCAGTTGGGGACAGGGGGGTACTTCTGGAAACACCATATATTTT. Protein sequence: CASSWGQGGTSGNTIYF. Complete variable domain (other parts from reference TRBV28 and TRBJ1-3): DVKVTQSSRYLVKRTGEKVFLECVQDMDHENMFWYRQDPGLGLRLIYFSYDVKMKEKGDIPEGYSVSREKKERFSLILESASTNQTSMYLCASSWGQGGTSGNTIYFGEGSWLTVV.

The chain recombines TRBV4-1 with TRBJ1-5; 8 positions agree with TRBD1. The CDR3 length is 15 residues. Trimming took 1 base from V and 7 from J; bases not matched to a gene: 6. The germline V gene has CDR1 MGHRA and CDR2 YSYEKL. This CDR3 is CASSQVGTGQQPQHF. As DNA, the CDR3 is TGCGCCAGCAGCCAAGTAGGGACAGGTCAACAGCCCCAGCATTTT.

As for this clone: Germline is not matched at one junction end, which may reflect a read error. This chain links TRBV5-1 with TRBJ1-1, with D possibly TRBD1 on 5 matching bases. The CDR3 extends over 13 amino acids. In germline, CDR1 is SGHRS, CDR2 YFSETQ. The CDR3 region is CASRFRENTEAFF. The CDR3 DNA reads TGCGCCAGCCGCTTCAGGGAGAACACTGAAGCTTTCTTT. Full variable domain (rest looked up from reference TRBV5-1 and TRBJ1-1): KAGVTQTPRYLIKTRGQQVTLSCSPISGHRSVSWYQQTPGQGLQFLFEYFSETQRNKGNFPGRFSGRQFSNSRSEMNVSTLELGDSALYLCASRFRENTEAFFGQGTRLTVV.

This rearrangement joins TRBV29-1 to TRBJ2-7; 7 bases fit TRBD1. The CDR3 is 12 amino acids. CDR1 and CDR2 (germline): SQVTM, ANQGSEA. After removal of 6 bases from V and 3 bases from J, the junction contained 5 bases not matched to a gene. The CDR3 reads CSVQGVNYEQYF. CDR3 DNA: TGCAGCGTCCAGGGGGTCAACTACGAGCAGTACTTC.

Here the CDR3 DNA reads TGTGCCAGCAGCTTCAACATAAACACTGAAGCTTTCTTT. Residues: CASSFNINTEAFF. This chain links TRBV7-9 with TRBJ1-1; no clear D. The length of the CDR3 is 13 residues. V was pared by 3 bases and J by 2 bases, with 7 bases between. Germline V gene data show CDR1 as SEHNR and CDR2 as FQNEAQ (reference sequence).

The chain employs TRBV2 and TRBJ2-2, with unresolved D. Deletions cut 2 bases from V and 1 base from J, with 8 bases between. The CDR3 extends over 15 amino acids. Germline CDR1 reads SNHLY; CDR2 reads FYNNEI. CDR3 amino acids: CASSETGLNTGELFF. Written as DNA, the CDR3 is TGTGCCAGCAGTGAAACCGGGTTGAACACCGGGGAGCTGTTTTTT.

The chain joins TRBV27 to TRBJ2-7; 9 nucleotides line up with TRBD1. This CDR3 is 16 amino acids long. V was clipped by 4 bases and J by 5 bases; unmatched bases: 12. The V gene's germline CDR1 is MNHEY and CDR2 SMNVEV (reference sequence). The CDR3 spells CASSSAGQGRRDEQYF. The CDR3, as DNA: TGTGCCAGCAGTTCCGCAGGACAGGGGAGAAGGGACGAGCAGTACTTC.

The V gene is TRBV5-4, the J gene TRBJ2-3, with 7 bases matching TRBD1. The CDR3 runs to 13 residues. With 5 bases clipped from V and 14 bases from J, the junction kept 14 bases outside the gene matches. The germline gives CDR1 SGHNT, CDR2 YYREEE (reference sequence). The DNA of the CDR3 is TGTGCCAGCAGGGCCGGGACAGAAAGTCGCGTGTATTTT. This translates into CASRAGTESRVYF.

The rearrangement links TRBV28 to TRBJ1-5; D uncertain. This CDR3 has 12 residues. Germline assignment: CDR1 MDHEN and CDR2 SYDVKM. Trimming cost V 7 bases and J 0 bases, with 4 bases left between them. The CDR3 DNA is TGTGCCAGCACCCTTAGCAATCAGCCCCAGCATTTT. Its protein product is CASTLSNQPQHF.

CDR3 sequence reads: CASIRQGAGGNTIYF. In DNA form, the CDR3 reads TGTGCCAGCATTCGGCAGGGGGCAGGGGGAAACACCATATATTTT. The chain carries TRBV6-5 and TRBJ1-3; the match to TRBD1 covers 8 bases. The germline gives CDR1 MNHEY, CDR2 SVGAGI. This CDR3 has 15 amino acids. V was pared by 7 bases and J by 4 bases, with 9 bases of the junction left unmatched.

CDR3 sequence: CASSLGTGFATDTQYF. The DNA for the CDR3 is TGTGCCAGCAGCCTCGGGACAGGGTTTGCCACAGATACGCAGTATTTT. The chain couples TRBV5-6 to TRBJ2-3; 9 positions match TRBD1. Germline V lookup: CDR1 SGHDT, CDR2 YYEEEE. With 4 bases clipped from V and 2 bases from J, the junction kept 8 bases outside the gene matches. The CDR3 loop spans 16 amino acids. The full variable domain, rest sourced from reference TRBV5-6 and TRBJ2-3, is DAGVTQSPTHLIKTRGQQVTLRCSPKSGHDTVSWYQQALGQGPQFIFQYYEEEERQRGNFPDRFSGHQFPNYSSELNVNALLLGDSALYLCASSLGTGFATDTQYFGPGTRLTVL.

This clone was detected only once. This sequence joins TRBV4-3 and TRBJ2-1; 10 positions agree with TRBD1. The CDR3 has 19 residues. V shed 1 base and J 0 bases; nucleotides not matched to a gene: 9. Germline assignment: CDR1 LGHNA and CDR2 YSLEER. CDR3 residues: CASSQVVGTGDFSYNEQFF. CDR3 DNA sequence: TGCGCCAGCAGCCAAGTCGTGGGGACAGGGGATTTCTCCTACAATGAGCAGTTCTTC.

The chain uses TRBV6-2 or TRBV6-3 and TRBJ2-2; D possibly corresponds to TRBD2 (6 bases). The V gene lost 5 bases and the J gene lost 0 bases, with 16 bases spanning the gap. CDR1 MNHEY and CDR2 SVGEGT come from the germline V gene. The CDR3 contains 17 residues. This CDR3 is CASSARGGAANTGELFF. The CDR3 nucleotides are TGTGCCAGCAGTGCTCGGGGCGGGGCAGCGAACACCGGGGAGCTGTTTTTT.

The J gene is TRBJ1-1, the V gene TRBV5-1, with 9 bases aligning to TRBD1. The ends lost 0 bases at V and 6 bases at J; junction bases unmatched: 12. The CDR3 is made up of 17 amino acids. Germline V gives CDR1 SGHRS, CDR2 YFSETQ. CDR3 region: CASSLAEQGAGRAEAFF. Here the CDR3 DNA reads TGCGCCAGCAGCTTGGCCGAACAGGGGGCCGGTAGAGCTGAAGCTTTCTTT.

The chain is built from TRBV11-2 and TRBJ2-2, with D uncertain. From germline, CDR1 is SGHAT and CDR2 FQNNGV. V lost 1 base to trimming and J lost 2 bases, with 8 bases between them. The CDR3 sequence is 15 residues long. CDR3 loop: CASSLGAANTGELFF. In DNA, the CDR3 is TGTGCCAGCAGCTTAGGGGCAGCCAACACCGGGGAGCTGTTTTTT.

The chain combines TRBV19 with TRBJ1-2, with D possibly matching TRBD1 (5 bases). Trimming stripped 10 bases from V and 6 bases from J, with 24 bases between. Germline CDR1 and CDR2: LNHDA and SQIVND (reference sequence). The CDR3 is 15 amino acids. This CDR3 reads CAISTRAGDRDGYTF. The DNA of the CDR3 is TGTGCCATCTCGACCCGGGCGGGGGATCGGGATGGCTACACCTTC.

The chain employs TRBV6-1 and TRBJ1-2; 7 bases fit TRBD1. From germline, CDR1 is MNHNS and CDR2 SASEGT. The length of the CDR3 is 14 residues. V lost 2 bases, J lost 4 bases, and 4 bases stayed unmatched. CDR3 in amino acids: CASSELRGTYGYTF. The CDR3 DNA follows: TGTGCCAGCAGTGAACTCAGGGGGACCTATGGCTACACCTTC.

The chain employs TRBV11-3 and TRBJ2-1; 10 bases line up with TRBD1. Germline trimming cut 2 bases from V and 7 bases from J; bases unmatched to any gene: 11. CDR1 SGHNT and CDR2 YENEEA come from the germline V gene. This CDR3 has 17 residues. In DNA, the CDR3 is TGTGCCAGCAGCTTATGGTCCGGGACAGGGGAAGAGAATGAGCAGTTCTTC. It is translated as CASSLWSGTGEENEQFF.

The J gene is TRBJ2-3, the V gene TRBV6-5; 8 bases match TRBD2. V gave up 6 bases and J gave up 3 bases; unmatched junction bases: 8. The CDR3 contains 15 residues. Germline-derived CDR1 and CDR2 are MNHEY and SVGAGI. CDR3 sequence: CASRLLAEGTDTQYF. In DNA, the CDR3 is TGTGCCAGCAGATTACTAGCGGAAGGGACAGATACGCAGTATTTT.

This rearrangement joins TRBV5-1 to TRBJ2-1, with TRBD1 matching 8 bases. With V trimmed by 2 bases and J by 1 base, 2 bases remained unmatched. This CDR3 has 15 residues. Germline V gene data show CDR1 as SGHRS and CDR2 as YFSETQ. This chain's CDR3 is CASSFRQGSYNEQFF. The CDR3 region has the DNA TGCGCCAGCAGCTTCCGACAGGGGTCCTACAATGAGCAGTTCTTC.

The chain recombines TRBV5-1 with TRBJ2-2; D is ambiguous. CDR1 and CDR2 from the germline V gene are SGHRS and YFSETQ. This CDR3 contains 12 residues. V was shortened by 4 bases and J by 7 bases, with 8 bases between the two germline ends. The CDR3 sequence: CASSLSLGELFF. Here the CDR3 DNA reads TGCGCCAGCAGCCTGTCACTCGGGGAGCTGTTTTTT.

The chain employs TRBV7-3 and TRBJ2-3, with D possibly TRBD1 on 5 matching bases. The CDR3 has 15 residues. CDR1 is SGHTA and CDR2 is FQGTGA in the germline V gene. V lost 6 bases, J lost 0 bases, and 13 bases lay in between. This chain's CDR3 is CASSFTGFSTDTQYF. The CDR3 nucleotides read TGTGCCAGCAGTTTTACAGGCTTCAGCACAGATACGCAGTATTTT. The full variable domain, rest sourced from reference TRBV7-3 and TRBJ2-3, is GAGVSQTPSNKVTEKGKYVELRCDPISGHTALYWYRQSLGQGPEFLIYFQGTGAADDSGLPNDRFFAVRPEGSVSTLKIQRTERGDSAVYLCASSFTGFSTDTQYFGPGTRLTVL.

The chain couples TRBV18 to TRBJ1-2, with D hard to call. V was trimmed by 4 bases and J by 3 bases, leaving 6 bases between them. The CDR3 is made up of 12 amino acids. Germline assignment: CDR1 KGHSH and CDR2 LQKENI. The DNA for the CDR3 is TGTGCCAGCTCACTAGAAGACTATGGCTACACCTTC. Protein sequence: CASSLEDYGYTF.

J is TRBJ1-2 and V is TRBV4-2; 7 nucleotides line up with TRBD1. The CDR3 is 14 amino acids. V was pared by 5 bases and J by 1 base, with 4 bases of the junction left unmatched. Germline CDR1 is LGHNA and CDR2 is YNFKEQ. CDR3 DNA: TGTGCCAGCAGCGCCCGGGACAGTAACTATGGCTACACCTTC. It encodes CASSARDSNYGYTF.